What follows is one T cell receptor (beta chain) and its context. Its antigen is still unknown. Method: immunoSEQ multiplex PCR; TCRdb's copy keeps in-frame clones and lacks some. The data show about 98,000 clones, 75% to 85% seen once. The CDR3 is made up of 14 amino acids. The germline V and J ends were trimmed by 5 bases and 2 bases, with 10 bases remaining between them. Germline CDR1 reads LGHNA; CDR2 reads YNFKEQ. Receiving focal radiation plus CTLA-4 blockade with ipilimumab were patients who had chemo-refractory metastatic non-small-cell lung cancer. The sample originates from a study of radiotherapy plus CTLA-4 blockade in lung cancer. Study-wide context: Disease control was seen in 31% of patients, objective responses in about 19%. Findings of the study overall: Reported findings show early blood T cell clone dynamics, with interferon-beta, best predicted response. Blood saw expansion of tumor-derived TCR clones after radiotherapy plus ipilimumab.

The chain joins TRBV4-2 to TRBJ2-1; D is perhaps TRBD2 (6 bases). The clonotype comes from a human donor with non-small cell lung cancer who had a partial response to radiotherapy plus ipilimumab. The sequenced sample was peripheral blood, obtained from a patient treated with radiotherapy plus ipilimumab. In DNA form, the CDR3 reads TGTGCCAGCAGCTCCGGAGGGACCTACAATGAGCAGTTCTTC. This encodes CASSSGGTYNEQFF.